Described below is a single T cell receptor (beta chain) sequence and its context. The antigen remains unidentified. Described time point: blood at routine non-recurrence follow-up after resection. The study sequenced unsorted whole RNA from tumor, nontumor lung or frozen PBMC. This record belongs to a study of spatial heterogeneity in lung cancer. About the study: Median follow-up for sequenced PBMC samples was about two years after resection, when such samples existed. Beta-chain sequences were consistently detected more often than alpha-chain sequences. General study results and limits: Follow-up blood showed ubiquitous expanded tumor TCRs less than blood at resection did.

TCRdb called the 5' RACE reads again in MiXCR, with one record for every CDR3 protein. The table records 15,000 to 20,000 distinct CDR3 sequences, about 9% of them present only once. The specimen was PBMCs, collected at follow-up. This clonotype originated in a male donor with early-stage non-small cell lung cancer.

CDR3: CASSPLGTSQGLYYNEQFF. In DNA form, the CDR3 reads TGTGCCAGCAGCCCCCTAGGGACTAGTCAGGGCCTATATTACAATGAGCAGTTCTTC. This sequence joins TRBV7-9 and TRBJ2-1; TRBD2 matches at 8 bases. V was pared by 5 bases and J by 4 bases, with 19 bases of the junction left unmatched. Germline values: CDR1 SEHNR, CDR2 FQNEAQ (reference sequence). The CDR3 extends over 19 amino acids. Full variable domain (rest looked up from reference TRBV7-9 and TRBJ2-1): DTGVSQNPRHKITKRGQNVTFRCDPISEHNRLYWYRQTLGQGPEFLTYFQNEAQLEKSRLLSDRFSAERPKGSFSTLEIQRTEQGDSAMYLCASSPLGTSQGLYYNEQFFGPGTRLTVL.